The rows below give T cell receptor beta chains drawn from one sample of a study of blood T cell repertoires in COVID-19. Clones were sequenced by immunoSEQ multiplex PCR, and TCRdb holds only the in-frame ones, with some missing. The sample has a few hundred thousand clones, around 89% seen once. The sample comprised PBMCs or T cells enriched from blood (not recorded which). These receptor sequences come from a woman in her 30s who had recovered from COVID-19. CDR3s include the opening cysteine and the closing phenylalanine or tryptophan. A D gene is named only where the DNA matches it firmly. Part of the rows lack a size; the others show once, few, many or a class for expanded clones.

TRBD1,-,TRBJ2-7,TRBV10-3,CAISGGTAIYEQYF,TGTGCCATCAGTGGGGGGACAGCGATCTACGAGCAGTACTTC
-,-,TRBJ2-6,TRBV2,CASSSGLPGANVLTF,TGTGCCAGCAGCTCAGGGCTTCCTGGGGCCAACGTCCTGACTTTC
-,-,TRBJ2-7,TRBV29-1,CSVQGTPPYEQYF,TGCAGCGTTCAGGGAACCCCCCCCTACGAGCAGTACTTC
-,once,TRBJ2-1,TRBV12-3/TRBV12-4,CASSFSGSSEQFF,TGTGCCAGCAGTTTTTCCGGGAGCTCTGAGCAGTTCTTC
TRBD1,-,TRBJ1-4,TRBV27,CASSFGRGNEKLFF,TGTGCCAGCAGTTTCGGCAGGGGGAATGAAAAACTGTTTTTT
TRBD1,-,TRBJ1-5,TRBV19,CASSVRTGGNQPQHF,TGTGCCAGTAGTGTTAGGACAGGGGGCAATCAGCCCCAGCATTTT
-,-,TRBJ2-1,TRBV3-1/TRBV3-2,CASSQGARNNEQFF,TGTGCCAGCAGCCAAGGTGCGCGAAACAATGAGCAGTTCTTC
-,-,TRBJ1-5,TRBV18,CASSPLAGGSNQPQHF,TGTGCCAGCTCACCACTTGCAGGTGGGAGCAATCAGCCCCAGCATTTT
TRBD1,-,TRBJ2-1,TRBV9,CASSGDSYSYNEQFF,TGTGCCAGCAGCGGGGACAGCTATTCCTACAATGAGCAGTTCTTC
TRBD1,-,TRBJ1-2,TRBV5-1,CASSLDLQGAEGYTF,TGCGCCAGCAGCTTGGACCTACAGGGGGCAGAGGGCTACACCTTC
-,-,TRBJ1-1,TRBV12-3/TRBV12-4,CASSLGLSEAFF,TGTGCCAGCAGTTTAGGTCTCAGTGAAGCTTTCTTT
-,-,TRBJ2-3,TRBV27,CASSELEPWGLTQYF,TGTGCCAGCAGCGAGTTGGAGCCCTGGGGGCTTACGCAGTATTTT
TRBD1,once,TRBJ1-1,TRBV24-1,CATSDYTGEGEAFF,TGTGCCACCAGTGACTATACAGGGGAAGGGGAAGCTTTCTTT
TRBD1,-,TRBJ1-2,TRBV30,CALGRDRPYGYTF,TGTGCCTTGGGCAGGGACAGACCCTATGGCTACACCTTC
TRBD1,-,TRBJ1-1,TRBV13,CASSPWWGPDREKNTEAFF,TGTGCCAGCAGCCCTTGGTGGGGCCCGGACAGGGAGAAGAACACTGAAGCTTTCTTT
-,-,TRBJ2-6,TRBV4-2,CASSQDWSVAGANVLTF,TGTGCCAGCAGCCAAGATTGGAGTGTCGCTGGGGCCAACGTCCTGACTTTC
-,-,TRBJ2-2,TRBV28,CAGQQWGHTGELFF,TGTGCCGGACAGCAATGGGGACACACCGGGGAGCTGTTTTTT
-,-,TRBJ1-1,TRBV9,CASSVDWGGTEAFF,TGTGCCAGCAGCGTGGACTGGGGTGGCACTGAAGCTTTCTTT
-,-,TRBJ2-1,TRBV5-1,CASSFDQDNEQFF,TGCGCCAGCAGCTTTGACCAGGACAATGAGCAGTTCTTC
-,-,TRBJ1-3,TRBV28,CASSTYQISGNTIYF,TGTGCCAGCAGTACGTACCAGATCTCTGGAAACACCATATATTTT
TRBD2,-,TRBJ2-7,TRBV28,CASSTNIGLAGSQSYEQYF,TGTGCCAGCAGTACCAATATTGGACTAGCGGGAAGTCAGTCCTACGAGCAGTACTTC
-,-,TRBJ1-1,TRBV18,CASSPVVAGEAFF,TGTGCCAGCTCACCAGTTGTCGCCGGTGAAGCTTTCTTT
-,-,TRBJ2-3,TRBV2,CASSEGIGGWGTDTQYF,TGTGCCAGCAGTGAAGGGATTGGCGGCTGGGGCACAGATACGCAGTATTTT
TRBD1,-,TRBJ1-1,TRBV5-4,CASSLGGQGSNTEAFF,TGTGCCAGCAGCTTGGGAGGACAGGGGTCTAACACTGAAGCTTTCTTT
-,-,TRBJ1-1,TRBV19,CASSSQQGMNTEAFF,TGTGCCAGTAGTAGTCAACAGGGCATGAACACTGAAGCTTTCTTT
TRBD2,-,TRBJ2-1,TRBV12-5,CASGYGTSGSDEQFF,TGTGCTAGTGGTTACGGGACTAGCGGGAGTGATGAGCAGTTCTTC
TRBD2,-,TRBJ2-1,TRBV5-1,CASSLGLDSEQFF,TGCGCCAGCAGCCTGGGACTAGATAGTGAGCAGTTCTTC
TRBD1,-,TRBJ2-7,TRBV9,CASSGNRDRPYEQYF,TGTGCCAGCAGCGGGAACCGGGACAGGCCCTACGAGCAGTACTTC
-,-,TRBJ1-1,TRBV6-5,CASSRGGEAFF,TGTGCCAGCAGCCGCGGGGGTGAAGCTTTCTTT
TRBD1,-,TRBJ1-5,TRBV20-1,CSGGTVQPQHF,TGCAGTGGCGGGACAGTCCAGCCCCAGCATTTT
TRBD2,once,TRBJ2-5,TRBV3-1/TRBV3-2,CASSPHRLARSQETQYF,TGTGCCAGCAGCCCGCATAGACTAGCGCGATCACAAGAGACCCAGTACTTC
TRBD1,-,TRBJ1-3,TRBV28,CASSKRTGGSGNTIYF,TGTGCCAGCAGTAAGAGGACAGGGGGCTCTGGAAACACCATATATTTT
TRBD2,once,TRBJ2-1,TRBV11-3,CASSFQGLAGDNEQFF,TGTGCCAGCAGCTTCCAAGGACTAGCGGGGGACAATGAGCAGTTCTTC
TRBD2,-,TRBJ2-2,TRBV9,CASSASGNGGGELFF,TGTGCCAGCAGCGCCAGCGGGAACGGCGGGGGGGAGCTGTTTTTT
TRBD1,-,TRBJ1-2,TRBV5-6,CASRNPDRGKGYTF,TGTGCCAGCAGGAACCCGGACAGGGGTAAGGGCTACACCTTC
TRBD1,-,TRBJ1-6,TRBV30,CAWKKDRGNSPLHF,TGTGCCTGGAAGAAAGACAGGGGTAACTCACCCCTCCACTTT
-,once,TRBJ2-7,TRBV6-5,CAAARGGGVLREQYF,TGTGCCGCGGCCCGTGGGGGAGGCGTCTTGAGAGAGCAGTACTTC
-,-,TRBJ2-1,TRBV7-2,CASSLYIIYNEQFF,TGTGCCAGCAGCTTATACATCATCTACAATGAGCAGTTCTTC
-,-,TRBJ1-1,TRBV6-1,CASCVARDTEAFF,TGTGCCAGCTGTGTAGCGAGGGACACTGAAGCTTTCTTT
TRBD1,-,TRBJ2-1,TRBV10-2,CASSGTGGNEQFF,TGCGCCAGCAGTGGGACAGGGGGCAATGAGCAGTTCTTC
TRBD1,-,TRBJ1-1,TRBV2,CASSKDREGTEAFF,TGTGCCAGCAGTAAAGACAGGGAGGGGACTGAAGCTTTCTTT
TRBD1,-,TRBJ2-7,TRBV19,CATLPGTGETYEQYF,TGTGCCACCCTCCCAGGGACAGGGGAGACCTACGAGCAGTACTTC
-,-,TRBJ2-1,TRBV6-2/TRBV6-3,CASSYIEQQFF,TGTGCCAGCAGTTATATCGAGCAGCAGTTCTTC
-,-,TRBJ2-1,TRBV27,CASGGGIYNEQFF,TGTGCCAGCGGAGGTGGCATTTACAATGAGCAGTTCTTC
-,once,TRBJ1-2,TRBV6-5,CASSYSDKSYGYTF,TGTGCCAGCAGTTACTCGGACAAGTCCTATGGCTACACCTTC
TRBD2,-,TRBJ2-3,TRBV27,CASSLRAGTSGSKNTQYF,TGTGCCAGCAGTCTACGGGCCGGGACTAGCGGGAGCAAGAATACGCAGTATTTT
TRBD1,-,TRBJ1-5,TRBV2,CASRGRDRSLSGNQPQHF,TGTGCCAGCAGAGGAAGGGACAGGTCTTTAAGTGGCAATCAGCCCCAGCATTTT
TRBD1,-,TRBJ1-4,TRBV2,CASSAQGATNEKLFF,TGTGCCAGCAGCGCGCAGGGGGCAACTAATGAAAAACTGTTTTTT
TRBD1,-,TRBJ1-5,TRBV4-3,CASSQDEGAGNQLQHF,TGCGCCAGCAGCCAAGACGAGGGGGCAGGCAATCAGCTCCAGCATTTT
-,-,TRBJ2-1,TRBV7-2,CASSLDSGTGVNEQFF,TGTGCCAGCAGCTTAGATTCAGGGACGGGGGTCAATGAGCAGTTCTTC
-,-,TRBJ2-2,TRBV11-3,CASSRLRDGELFF,TGTGCCAGCAGCCGTCTCAGGGACGGGGAGCTGTTTTTT